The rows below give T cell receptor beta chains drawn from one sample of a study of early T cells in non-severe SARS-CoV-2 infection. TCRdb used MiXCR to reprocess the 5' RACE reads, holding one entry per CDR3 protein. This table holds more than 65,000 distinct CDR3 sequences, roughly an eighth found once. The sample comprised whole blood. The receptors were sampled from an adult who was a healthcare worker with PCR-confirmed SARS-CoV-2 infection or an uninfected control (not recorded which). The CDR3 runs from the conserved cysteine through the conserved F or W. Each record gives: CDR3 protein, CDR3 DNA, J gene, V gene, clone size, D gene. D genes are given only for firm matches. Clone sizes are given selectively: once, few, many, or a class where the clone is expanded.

CDR3aa: CASSRGAGGPDEQYF
CDR3nt: TGTGCCAGCAGCCGTGGAGCGGGGGGGCCGGACGAGCAGTACTTC
j_gene: TRBJ2-7
v_gene: TRBV7-2
abundance: many
d_gene: TRBD2

CDR3aa: CSAFRTDMNTEAFF
CDR3nt: TGCAGTGCCTTCCGGACAGATATGAACACTGAAGCTTTCTTT
j_gene: TRBJ1-1
v_gene: TRBV20-1
abundance: few
d_gene: .

CDR3aa: CASIGRNYGYTF
CDR3nt: TGTGCCAGCATCGGCCGGAATTATGGCTACACCTTC
j_gene: TRBJ1-2
v_gene: TRBV2
abundance: many
d_gene: .

CDR3aa: CASSPRAIETQYF
CDR3nt: TGTGCCAGCTCACCACGCGCAATAGAGACCCAGTACTTC
j_gene: TRBJ2-5
v_gene: TRBV18
abundance: few
d_gene: .

CDR3aa: CAWSTGQLHTEQYF
CDR3nt: TGTGCCTGGAGCACCGGACAGCTACATACCGAGCAGTACTTC
j_gene: TRBJ2-7
v_gene: TRBV30
abundance: many
d_gene: .

CDR3aa: CASSSSGGAVYGYTF
CDR3nt: TGTGCCAGCAGCTCCTCCGGAGGGGCCGTCTATGGCTACACCTTC
j_gene: TRBJ1-2
v_gene: TRBV12-3/TRBV12-4
abundance: many
d_gene: .

CDR3aa: CASSPSTLYEQYF
CDR3nt: TGCGCCAGCAGCCCTAGTACTTTGTACGAGCAGTACTTC
j_gene: TRBJ2-7
v_gene: TRBV5-1
abundance: .
d_gene: .

CDR3aa: CSVRRGNYEQYF
CDR3nt: TGCAGCGTTCGTAGGGGAAACTACGAGCAGTACTTC
j_gene: TRBJ2-7
v_gene: TRBV29-1
abundance: many
d_gene: .

CDR3aa: CASATVYGYTF
CDR3nt: TGTGCTAGTGCAACAGTCTATGGCTACACCTTC
j_gene: TRBJ1-2
v_gene: TRBV12-5
abundance: many
d_gene: .

CDR3aa: CSVEVSGQLTEAFF
CDR3nt: TGCAGCGTTGAAGTCTCCGGTCAACTCACTGAAGCTTTCTTT
j_gene: TRBJ1-1
v_gene: TRBV29-1
abundance: many
d_gene: .

CDR3aa: CASSPQEYELFF
CDR3nt: TGTGCCAGCAGCCCACAGGAGTACGAGCTGTTTTTT
j_gene: TRBJ2-2
v_gene: TRBV7-2
abundance: .
d_gene: .

CDR3aa: CASSQVEGSVAEAFF
CDR3nt: TGCGCCAGCAGCCAAGTGGAGGGTTCGGTTGCTGAAGCTTTCTTT
j_gene: TRBJ1-1
v_gene: TRBV4-1
abundance: many
d_gene: .

CDR3aa: CASSLVPLTRNTIYF
CDR3nt: TGTGCCAGCAGCTTAGTTCCCCTCACTAGGAACACCATATATTTT
j_gene: TRBJ1-3
v_gene: TRBV11-2
abundance: many
d_gene: .

CDR3aa: CASSSQGSGNNEQFF
CDR3nt: TGTGCCAGCAGCTCCCAGGGGTCGGGCAACAATGAGCAGTTCTTC
j_gene: TRBJ2-1
v_gene: TRBV7-6
abundance: many
d_gene: .

CDR3aa: CSAGQGSGQPQHF
CDR3nt: TGCAGTGCGGGACAGGGGTCCGGTCAGCCCCAGCATTTT
j_gene: TRBJ1-5
v_gene: TRBV20-1
abundance: many
d_gene: TRBD1

CDR3aa: CASSYTVGSYNEQFF
CDR3nt: TGTGCCAGCAGTTACACGGTTGGCTCCTACAATGAGCAGTTCTTC
j_gene: TRBJ2-1
v_gene: TRBV6-5
abundance: .
d_gene: .

CDR3aa: CASSLAAGELFF
CDR3nt: TGTGCCAGCAGTTTAGCGGCCGGGGAGCTGTTTTTT
j_gene: TRBJ2-2
v_gene: TRBV12-3/TRBV12-4
abundance: many
d_gene: .

CDR3aa: CASSRGTSNTGELFF
CDR3nt: TGTGCCAGCAGCCGCGGGACTTCCAACACCGGGGAGCTGTTTTTT
j_gene: TRBJ2-2
v_gene: TRBV7-8
abundance: medium-sized
d_gene: .

CDR3aa: CASSFPQGKETQYF
CDR3nt: TGTGCCAGCAGCTTTCCACAGGGAAAAGAGACCCAGTACTTC
j_gene: TRBJ2-5
v_gene: TRBV7-9
abundance: many
d_gene: .

CDR3aa: CASSSILRQATKPYEQYF
CDR3nt: TGTGCCAGCAGCTCGATCCTAAGACAGGCCACCAAACCCTACGAGCAGTACTTC
j_gene: TRBJ2-7
v_gene: TRBV11-2
abundance: .
d_gene: .

CDR3aa: CAISESPPRESLEAFF
CDR3nt: TGTGCCATCAGTGAGTCGCCCCCCAGGGAGTCTCTTGAAGCTTTCTTT
j_gene: TRBJ1-1
v_gene: TRBV10-3
abundance: few
d_gene: .

CDR3aa: CAWSAGTGANVLTF
CDR3nt: TGTGCCTGGAGTGCAGGTACTGGGGCCAACGTCCTGACTTTC
j_gene: TRBJ2-6
v_gene: TRBV30
abundance: .
d_gene: .

CDR3aa: CSARTLETGSGQGVPTDTQYF
CDR3nt: TGCAGTGCTAGGACGCTCGAAACGGGAAGCGGACAGGGAGTCCCCACAGATACGCAGTATTTT
j_gene: TRBJ2-3
v_gene: TRBV20-1
abundance: .
d_gene: TRBD1

CDR3aa: CAWDRGGSPLHF
CDR3nt: TGTGCCTGGGACCGGGGGGGCTCACCCCTCCACTTT
j_gene: TRBJ1-6
v_gene: TRBV30
abundance: .
d_gene: .

CDR3aa: CASSLDRGEPYEQYF
CDR3nt: TGTGCCAGCAGTTTAGACAGGGGGGAACCCTACGAGCAGTACTTC
j_gene: TRBJ2-7
v_gene: TRBV27
abundance: .
d_gene: TRBD1

CDR3aa: CSASSVDLNTEAFF
CDR3nt: TGCAGTGCTAGTTCGGTGGATTTGAACACTGAAGCTTTCTTT
j_gene: TRBJ1-1
v_gene: TRBV20-1
abundance: .
d_gene: .

CDR3aa: CSARARVGQETQYF
CDR3nt: TGCAGCGCTCGGGCCCGTGTGGGGCAAGAGACCCAGTACTTC
j_gene: TRBJ2-5
v_gene: TRBV29-1
abundance: many
d_gene: .

CDR3aa: CSCQRGDTEAFF
CDR3nt: TGCAGTTGCCAGAGGGGAGACACTGAAGCTTTCTTT
j_gene: TRBJ1-1
v_gene: TRBV20-1
abundance: .
d_gene: .

CDR3aa: CASEFGLAGGPGQETQYF
CDR3nt: TGTGCCAGCGAATTTGGACTAGCGGGGGGGCCGGGACAAGAGACCCAGTACTTC
j_gene: TRBJ2-5
v_gene: TRBV2
abundance: few
d_gene: TRBD2

CDR3aa: CASSHGIRDQWGAYGYTF
CDR3nt: TGTGCCAGCAGCCACGGGATCCGAGACCAGTGGGGGGCCTATGGCTACACCTTC
j_gene: TRBJ1-2
v_gene: TRBV7-2
abundance: .
d_gene: .

CDR3aa: CASSSGLAYTGELFF
CDR3nt: TGTGCCAGCAGCTCGGGACTAGCTTACACCGGGGAGCTGTTTTTT
j_gene: TRBJ2-2
v_gene: TRBV7-9
abundance: few
d_gene: TRBD2

CDR3aa: CASSSGQGGGYTF
CDR3nt: TGTGCCAGCAGCTCCGGACAGGGCGGTGGCTACACCTTC
j_gene: TRBJ1-2
v_gene: TRBV7-2
abundance: few
d_gene: TRBD1

CDR3aa: CANNAVGGGPYNEQFF
CDR3nt: TGTGCCAACAATGCCGTGGGCGGGGGGCCCTACAATGAGCAGTTCTTC
j_gene: TRBJ2-1
v_gene: TRBV2
abundance: .
d_gene: TRBD2

CDR3aa: CASSLTDTDTQYF
CDR3nt: TGCGCCAGCAGCTTGACAGACACAGATACGCAGTATTTT
j_gene: TRBJ2-3
v_gene: TRBV5-1
abundance: few
d_gene: .

CDR3aa: CASSDFKLVEQYF
CDR3nt: TGCGCCAGCAGTGATTTTAAGCTGGTCGAGCAGTACTTC
j_gene: TRBJ2-7
v_gene: TRBV10-2
abundance: .
d_gene: .

CDR3aa: CASSLVSGSTYEQYF
CDR3nt: TGCGCCAGCAGCTTGGTGTCAGGGAGTACCTACGAGCAGTACTTC
j_gene: TRBJ2-7
v_gene: TRBV5-1
abundance: few
d_gene: .

CDR3aa: CAIRRDYSSYNEQFF
CDR3nt: TGTGCCATCAGACGGGACTACTCCTCCTACAATGAGCAGTTCTTC
j_gene: TRBJ2-1
v_gene: TRBV10-3
abundance: .
d_gene: TRBD2

CDR3aa: CASSYSGTPSSGNTIYF
CDR3nt: TGTGCCAGCAGTTACTCCGGAACCCCAAGCTCTGGAAACACCATATATTTT
j_gene: TRBJ1-3
v_gene: TRBV6-5
abundance: many
d_gene: .

CDR3aa: CASSPKSTEAFF
CDR3nt: TGTGCCAGCAGCCCTAAATCCACTGAAGCTTTCTTT
j_gene: TRBJ1-1
v_gene: TRBV3-1
abundance: many
d_gene: .

CDR3aa: CASSEGGQGRWAEAFF
CDR3nt: TGTGCCAGCAGTGAAGGGGGACAGGGCCGATGGGCTGAAGCTTTCTTT
j_gene: TRBJ1-1
v_gene: TRBV2
abundance: .
d_gene: TRBD1

CDR3aa: CSVLTGVNNYGYTF
CDR3nt: TGCAGCGTCCTGACAGGGGTCAATAACTATGGCTACACCTTC
j_gene: TRBJ1-2
v_gene: TRBV29-1
abundance: .
d_gene: TRBD1

CDR3aa: CASSLIRRTGNTGELFF
CDR3nt: TGTGCCAGCAGCTTAATCCGCCGGACAGGGAACACCGGGGAGCTGTTTTTT
j_gene: TRBJ2-2
v_gene: TRBV7-8
abundance: many
d_gene: TRBD1

CDR3aa: CAISTGTGVNNEQFF
CDR3nt: TGTGCCATCAGCACCGGGACAGGGGTGAACAATGAGCAGTTCTTC
j_gene: TRBJ2-1
v_gene: TRBV10-3
abundance: many
d_gene: TRBD1

CDR3aa: CASSRDLNTGELFF
CDR3nt: TGTGCCAGCAGTCGCGACCTGAACACCGGGGAGCTGTTTTTT
j_gene: TRBJ2-2
v_gene: TRBV6-2/TRBV6-3
abundance: many
d_gene: .

CDR3aa: CSAGTYRGRDYEQYF
CDR3nt: TGCAGTGCTGGAACCTACAGGGGGAGGGACTACGAGCAGTACTTC
j_gene: TRBJ2-7
v_gene: TRBV20-1
abundance: few
d_gene: .

CDR3aa: CASSRGSTKNIQYF
CDR3nt: TGCGCCAGCAGCAGGGGATCTACCAAAAACATTCAGTACTTC
j_gene: TRBJ2-4
v_gene: TRBV5-1
abundance: few
d_gene: .

CDR3aa: CATSRGGFQQYNEQFF
CDR3nt: TGTGCCACCAGCAGAGGGGGGTTCCAGCAGTACAATGAGCAGTTCTTC
j_gene: TRBJ2-1
v_gene: TRBV15
abundance: .
d_gene: .

CDR3aa: CASSQDFAQGLAGAGQYF
CDR3nt: TGTGCCAGCAGCCAAGACTTTGCCCAAGGACTAGCGGGGGCGGGGCAGTATTTT
j_gene: TRBJ2-3
v_gene: TRBV4-2
abundance: many
d_gene: TRBD2

CDR3aa: CASSFTKDTQYF
CDR3nt: TGTGCCAGCAGTTTCACCAAAGATACGCAGTATTTT
j_gene: TRBJ2-3
v_gene: TRBV12-3/TRBV12-4
abundance: .
d_gene: .

CDR3aa: CASSSLAGSVEAFF
CDR3nt: TGTGCCAGCAGCTCCCTCGCAGGTTCTGTTGAAGCTTTCTTT
j_gene: TRBJ1-1
v_gene: TRBV7-6
abundance: few
d_gene: .

CDR3aa: CSARDSLGDTQYF
CDR3nt: TGCAGTGCTCGGGACTCCCTCGGGGATACGCAGTATTTT
j_gene: TRBJ2-3
v_gene: TRBV20-1
abundance: .
d_gene: .

CDR3aa: CASSPGWGPGELFF
CDR3nt: TGTGCCAGTAGCCCGGGGTGGGGCCCCGGGGAGCTGTTTTTT
j_gene: TRBJ2-2
v_gene: TRBV19
abundance: .
d_gene: .